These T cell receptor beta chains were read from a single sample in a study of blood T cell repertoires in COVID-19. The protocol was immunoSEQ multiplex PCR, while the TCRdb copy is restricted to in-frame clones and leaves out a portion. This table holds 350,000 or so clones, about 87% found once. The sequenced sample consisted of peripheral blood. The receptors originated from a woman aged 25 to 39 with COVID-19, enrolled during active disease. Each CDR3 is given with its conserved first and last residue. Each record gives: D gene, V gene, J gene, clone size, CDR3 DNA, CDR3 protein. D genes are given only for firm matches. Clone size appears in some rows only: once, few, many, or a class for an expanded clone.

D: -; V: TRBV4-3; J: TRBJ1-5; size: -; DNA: TGCGCCAGCAGCCAGGTAACAGGGATGAGTCAGCCCCAGCATTTT; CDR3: CASSQVTGMSQPQHF
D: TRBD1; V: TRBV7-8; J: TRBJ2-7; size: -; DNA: TGTGCCAGCAGCGGCCGGGACAGGATCAACTACGAGCAGTACTTC; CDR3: CASSGRDRINYEQYF
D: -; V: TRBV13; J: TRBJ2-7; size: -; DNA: TGTGCCAGCAGCTCCCGGGACTCTTTCTACGAGCAGTACTTC; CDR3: CASSSRDSFYEQYF
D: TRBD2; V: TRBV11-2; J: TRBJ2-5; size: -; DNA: TGTGCCAGCAGCCCCGGACTAGCGGGAGGAGGTAGGGAGACCCAGTACTTC; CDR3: CASSPGLAGGGRETQYF
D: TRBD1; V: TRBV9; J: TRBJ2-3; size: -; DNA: TGTGCCACAGGACAGGGGGCCACAGATACGCAGTATTTT; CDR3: CATGQGATDTQYF
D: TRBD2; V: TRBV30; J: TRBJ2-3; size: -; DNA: TGTGCCTGGAGTCGGCAACTTAGCGGGAGTGTTGGCACAGATACGCAGTATTTT; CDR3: CAWSRQLSGSVGTDTQYF
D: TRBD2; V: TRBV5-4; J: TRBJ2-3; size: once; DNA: TGTGCCAGCAGCTTGTTGGGACTAGCGGGAGGCGGCACAGATACGCAGTATTTT; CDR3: CASSLLGLAGGGTDTQYF
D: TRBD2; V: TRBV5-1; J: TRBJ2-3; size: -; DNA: TGCGCCAGCAGCCCTGGACTAGCGCCCGCTAGCACAGATACGCAGTATTTT; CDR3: CASSPGLAPASTDTQYF
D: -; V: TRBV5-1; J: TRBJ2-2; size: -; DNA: TGCGCCAGCAGCCTAAGAACCACCGGGGAGCTGTTTTTT; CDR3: CASSLRTTGELFF
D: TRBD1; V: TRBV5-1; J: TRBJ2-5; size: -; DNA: TGCGCCAGCAGCTTGGATGGGACAGTCCAAGAGACCCAGTACTTC; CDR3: CASSLDGTVQETQYF
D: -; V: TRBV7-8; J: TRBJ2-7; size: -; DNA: TGTGCCAGCAGCTGGGGCAGTTCCTACGAGCAGTACTTC; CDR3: CASSWGSSYEQYF
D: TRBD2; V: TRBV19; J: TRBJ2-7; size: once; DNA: TGTGCCAGTAGTTCAGGACTAGCGGGCTACTACGAGCAGTACTTC; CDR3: CASSSGLAGYYEQYF
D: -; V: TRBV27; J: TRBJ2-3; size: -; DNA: TGTGCCAGCAGCTTCAGGTTCACAGATACGCAGTATTTT; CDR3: CASSFRFTDTQYF
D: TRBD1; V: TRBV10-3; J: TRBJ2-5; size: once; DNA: TGTGCCATTGGGACAGCCCAAGAGACCCAGTACTTC; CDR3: CAIGTAQETQYF
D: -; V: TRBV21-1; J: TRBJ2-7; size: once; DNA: TGTGCCAGCAAATTCGGGGGACAGGGGATCTACGAGCAGTACTTC; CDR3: CASKFGGQGIYEQYF
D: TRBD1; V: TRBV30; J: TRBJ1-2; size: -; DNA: TGTGCCTGGTCCGTCGGGGCAGGGGGATATGGCTACACCTTC; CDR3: CAWSVGAGGYGYTF
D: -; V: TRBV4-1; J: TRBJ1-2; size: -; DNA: TGCGCCAGCAGCAGTCTCAGGGTAGGGAACTATGGCTACACCTTC; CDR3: CASSSLRVGNYGYTF
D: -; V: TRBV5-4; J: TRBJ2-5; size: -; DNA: TGTGCCAGCAGTACGCTGGATTCAGGGTTAGGGGAGACCCAGTACTTC; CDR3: CASSTLDSGLGETQYF
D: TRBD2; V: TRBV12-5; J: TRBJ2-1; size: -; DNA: TGTGCTAGTGGGAGGGGTACGACTAGCGGGGATGAGCAGTTCTTC; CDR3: CASGRGTTSGDEQFF
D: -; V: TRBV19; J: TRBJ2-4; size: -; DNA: TGTGCCAGTAGGCGACAGGGAGGCAAAAACATTCAGTACTTC; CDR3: CASRRQGGKNIQYF
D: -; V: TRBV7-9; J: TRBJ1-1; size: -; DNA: TGTGCCAGCAGCTTTTTGGGGGCGAACACTGAAGCTTTCTTT; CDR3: CASSFLGANTEAFF
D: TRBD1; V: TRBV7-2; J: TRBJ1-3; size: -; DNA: TGTGCCAGCAGCTTAGGGGACAGGGGGCACGGAAACACCATATATTTT; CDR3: CASSLGDRGHGNTIYF
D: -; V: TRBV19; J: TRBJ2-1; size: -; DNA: TGTGCCAGTAGTAAGGGGGGTGACAGGGACTCCTACAATGAGCAGTTCTTC; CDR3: CASSKGGDRDSYNEQFF
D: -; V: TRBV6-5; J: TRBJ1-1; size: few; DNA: TGTGCCAGCAGTTACCGGGGAGATTTAGCTTTCTTT; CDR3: CASSYRGDLAFF
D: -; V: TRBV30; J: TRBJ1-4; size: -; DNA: TGTGCCTGGGGACTTAACAGGGAAAAACTGTTTTTT; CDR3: CAWGLNREKLFF
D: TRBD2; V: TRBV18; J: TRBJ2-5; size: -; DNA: TGTGCCAGCTCACCACTTCTGGGGGGGAGTAAGGAGACCCAGTACTTC; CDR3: CASSPLLGGSKETQYF
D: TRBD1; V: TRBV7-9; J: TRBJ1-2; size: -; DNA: TGTGCCAGCAGCCTACAGGGGGGACCTAACTATGGCTACACCTTC; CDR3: CASSLQGGPNYGYTF
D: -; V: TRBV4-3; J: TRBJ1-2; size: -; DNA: TGCGCCAGCAGCCAAGATCGTCAGGGTACCTATGGCTACACCTTC; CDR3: CASSQDRQGTYGYTF
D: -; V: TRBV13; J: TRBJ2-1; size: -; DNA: TGTGCCAGCAGCTTAACAGGGCGGAATGAGCAGTTCTTC; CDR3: CASSLTGRNEQFF
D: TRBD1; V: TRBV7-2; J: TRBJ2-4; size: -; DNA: TGTGCCAGCAGCGCCCCGGGACAGGGGGCGAGGGCCAAAAACATTCAGTACTTC; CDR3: CASSAPGQGARAKNIQYF
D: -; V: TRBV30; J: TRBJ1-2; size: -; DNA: TGTGCCTGGACCCGGACAGATTTCTCCTATGGCTACACCTTC; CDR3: CAWTRTDFSYGYTF
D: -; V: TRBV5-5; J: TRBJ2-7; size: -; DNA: TGTGCCAGCAGCTTGGAATGGCAGACCTACGAGCAGTACTTC; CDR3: CASSLEWQTYEQYF
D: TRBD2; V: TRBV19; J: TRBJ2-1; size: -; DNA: TGTGCCAGTAGTAAGGGCGGGAGGACCTACAATGAGCAGTTCTTC; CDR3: CASSKGGRTYNEQFF
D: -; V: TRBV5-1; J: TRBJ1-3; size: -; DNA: TGCGCCAGCAGCGAGACAGTCCTCTCTGGAAACACCATATATTTT; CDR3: CASSETVLSGNTIYF
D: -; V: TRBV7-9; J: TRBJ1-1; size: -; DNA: TGTGCCAGCAGCTTAGATGGGACAATGAACACTGAAGCTTTCTTT; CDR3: CASSLDGTMNTEAFF
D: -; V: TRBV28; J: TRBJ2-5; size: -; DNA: TGTGCCAGCAGTCTTCCCGGCGGAGAGACCCAGTACTTC; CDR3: CASSLPGGETQYF
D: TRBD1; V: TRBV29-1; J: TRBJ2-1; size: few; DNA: TGCAGCGGCACCGGGACAGGGGCGAATGAGCAGTTCTTC; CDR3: CSGTGTGANEQFF
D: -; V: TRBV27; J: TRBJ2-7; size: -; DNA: TGTGCCAGCAGTCTCTTGGGGGCAGGGTCAAGGGGGAAGCAGTACTTC; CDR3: CASSLLGAGSRGKQYF
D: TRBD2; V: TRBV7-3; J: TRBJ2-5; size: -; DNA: TGTGCCAGCAGCTTGACTAGCGGGTCCCAAGAGACCCAGTACTTC; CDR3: CASSLTSGSQETQYF
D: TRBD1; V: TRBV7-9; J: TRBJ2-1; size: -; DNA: TGTGCCAGCAGCTTGTTACCGGGACAGGGGTCGTTTGAGCAGTTCTTC; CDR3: CASSLLPGQGSFEQFF
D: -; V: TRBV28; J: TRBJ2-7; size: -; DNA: TGTGCCAGCACTCCGACCCAGGGCGAGCAGTACTTC; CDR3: CASTPTQGEQYF
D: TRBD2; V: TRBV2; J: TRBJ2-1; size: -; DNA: TGTGCCAGCAGTCGGGAGGGCCAAGGCAATGAGCAGTTCTTC; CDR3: CASSREGQGNEQFF
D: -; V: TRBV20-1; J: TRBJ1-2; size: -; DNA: TGCAGTGCAGGGGACTATGGCTACACCTTC; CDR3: CSAGDYGYTF
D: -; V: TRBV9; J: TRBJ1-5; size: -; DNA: TGTGCCAGCGGGGGAGGGGCGGGACAGCCCCAGCATTTT; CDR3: CASGGGAGQPQHF